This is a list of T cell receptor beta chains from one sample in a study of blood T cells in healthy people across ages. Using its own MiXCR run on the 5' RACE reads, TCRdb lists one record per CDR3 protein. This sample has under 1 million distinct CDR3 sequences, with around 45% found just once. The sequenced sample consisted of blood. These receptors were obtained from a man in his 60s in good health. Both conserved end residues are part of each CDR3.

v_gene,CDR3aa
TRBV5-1,CASSLDGVTYNEQYF
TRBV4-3,CASSHGQGASNEQFF
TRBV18,CASSQGQLNTEAFF
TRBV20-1,CSAQQIAGDGFEQYF
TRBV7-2,CASSLGLPGANNEQFF
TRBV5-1,CASSRRTGSTDTQYF
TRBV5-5,CASRDPAMAAENTEAFF
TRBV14,CASSQTGGPTYEQYF
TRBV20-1,CSASAAGLSSTDTQYF
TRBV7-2,CASSLAAGVLAKNIQYF
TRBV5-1,CASSFGGGNEQFF
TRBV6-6,CASSYSRSSDEAFF
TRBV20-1,CSARAAVGSGASSYEQYF
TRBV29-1,CSVRGARGYTF
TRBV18,CASSPRLAGGHNEQFF
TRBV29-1,CSVEGRGTNYNERYF
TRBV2,CASSKRRDRVYEQYF
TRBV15,CATSRDVGQYYEQYF
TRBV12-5,CASGPRDGDTQYF
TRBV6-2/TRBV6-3,CASSRPGTGFFDEQYF
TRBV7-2,CASSLVGFSRKMVQETQYF
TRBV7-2,CASSSGGTSVWETQYF
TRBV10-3,CAISERGSGGASTDTQYF
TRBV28,CASTSGGAEQYF
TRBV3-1,CASSRTRGTGGAYGYTF
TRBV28,CASSLFSGQVQETQYF
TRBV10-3,CAISESTGSNIQYF
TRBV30,CAWSVRDNYGYTF
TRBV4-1,CASSQELRHEGTYEQYF
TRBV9,CASSVVGDRDTQYF
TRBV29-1,CSSRAGGYSYNEQFF
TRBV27,CASSLLAGVGIEQYF
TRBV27,CASSHQGAPNQPQHF
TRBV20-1,CSARDAERGIWNEQFF
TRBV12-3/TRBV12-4,CASSFGTGYSPLHF
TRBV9,CASSEDSYNEQYF
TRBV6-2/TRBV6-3,CASSFGQRNNEQYF
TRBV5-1,CASRYDQGNEQFF
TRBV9,CASSDPRGGATDTQYF
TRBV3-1,CASSQDVGVGNEQFF
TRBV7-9,CASSPDRFGYGYTF
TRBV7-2,CASSPGTGYGYTF
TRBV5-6,CASSHRLAGQGKETQYF
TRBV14,CASSETSGGSEQFF
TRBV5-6,CASSFDGRGPLEDTQYF
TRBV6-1,CASSGMYEQYF
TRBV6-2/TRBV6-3,CASIETGTGIHNEQFF
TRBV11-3,CASSLGLAGDQETQYF
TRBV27,CASIIRTIITDTQYF
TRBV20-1,CSALARDRGSGEQYF
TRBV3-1,CASRIRGDEKLFF
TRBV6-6,CASSRGQGRYDQYF
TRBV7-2,CASSLGFGPEDIQYF
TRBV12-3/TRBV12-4,CASSPDAVTDTQYF